This entry lists 9 T cell receptor beta chains sequenced from one sample in a study of T cells in women clearing cervical HPV infection. The table came from immunoSEQ multiplex PCR; TCRdb's copy has only in-frame clones and leaves some out. The sample data list tens of thousands of clones. Sequencing was done on a sample of blood buffy coat. Every receptor here comes from a woman aged 18 to 75 with a cervical HPV16 infection that either progressed to CIN3+ or cleared (not recorded which).

Details on this clone: The CDR3 extends 3 residues past the end of the read, so its final part is completed from the germline J gene. The chain employs TRBV10-3 and TRBJ2-5; D might be TRBD1 (8 bases). V lost 2 bases to trimming and J lost 7 bases, with 20 bases between them. The CDR3 is 16 residues long. Germline V gene sequence: CDR1 ENHRY, CDR2 SYGVKD. The CDR3 reads CAISEVPGGAGVTQYF. Partial CDR3 DNA: TGTGCCATCAGTGAGGTGCCAGGGGGCGCGGGGGTGACC.

A word on this clone: The read ends 3 residues before the CDR3 terminus; that terminus is restored from the germline J gene. The V gene is TRBV5-4, the J gene TRBJ1-5; tentative D call: TRBD1 (6 bases). Trimming removed 0 bases at V and 4 bases at J, with 11 bases between. The CDR3 consists of 15 residues. Germline loops: CDR1 SGHNT, CDR2 YYREEE (reference sequence). CDR3 amino acids: CASSLGGTRNQPQHF. CDR3 DNA (partial): TGTGCCAGCAGCTTGGGGGGGACACGGAATCAGCCC. Complete variable domain (other parts from reference TRBV5-4 and TRBJ1-5): ETGVTQSPTHLIKTRGQQVTLRCSSQSGHNTVSWYQQALGQGPQFIFQYYREEENGRGNFPPRFSGLQFPNYSSELNVNALELDDSALYLCASSLGGTRNQPQHFGDGTRLSIL.

To note about this clone: The read ends 3 residues early relative to the CDR3; the germline J gene fills the gap. V is TRBV29-1 and J is TRBJ1-1, with TRBD1 matching over 7 bases. The CDR3 is made up of 14 amino acids. After removal of 1 base from V and 1 base from J, the junction contained 3 bases not matched to a gene. Germline-derived CDR1 and CDR2 are SQVTM and ANQGSEA. Partial CDR3 DNA: TGCAGCGTTGAAGTATGGGACAGGAACACTGAA. This translates into CSVEVWDRNTE. The entire CDR3 is CSVEVWDRNTEAFF.

Comment on this clone: The CDR3 end is not reached by the read, which stops 3 residues before it; the germline J gene fills it in. The rearrangement links TRBV20-1 to TRBJ2-1, with TRBD2 matching 15 bases. Germline assignment: CDR1 DFQATT and CDR2 SNEGSKA (reference sequence). The J segment lost 8 bases and the V segment lost 6 bases, leaving 8 bases of the junction unmatched. There are 15 residues in the CDR3. The covered CDR3 bases are TGCAGTGCCAACGGACTAGCGGGGGGGCCGGATGAG. It yields the protein CSANGLAGGPDE. The complete CDR3 reads CSANGLAGGPDEQFF.

In the case of this clone: Read data end 3 residues before the CDR3 end; the end is taken from the germline J gene. This chain connects TRBV13 to TRBJ1-1; 8 nucleotides align to TRBD1. With V trimmed by 8 bases and J by 0 bases, 8 bases remained unmatched. Looked up from germline, CDR1 is PRHDT and CDR2 is FYEKMQ (reference sequence). The CDR3 contains 15 residues. CDR3 in amino acids: CASQLGTGLNTEAFF. CDR3 DNA, as far as it was read: TGTGCCAGCCAGCTTGGGACAGGCCTGAACACTGAA.

For this clone: The CDR3 end lies 3 residues beyond the end of the read and is filled in from the germline J gene. The gene calls are TRBV10-1 and TRBJ2-7, with TRBD2 matching 7 bases. Germline trimming cut 0 bases from V and 0 bases from J; bases unmatched to any gene: 2. CDR1 WNHNN and CDR2 SYGVQD come from the germline V gene (reference sequence). The CDR3 sequence is 15 residues long. CDR3 amino acids: CASSESGGGSYEQYF. The DNA read from the CDR3 is TGCGCCAGCAGTGAGTCGGGGGGGGGCTCCTACGAG.

Concerning this clone: The read finishes 3 residues shy of the CDR3 end, and the germline J gene is used to complete it. The V call is TRBV28, the J call TRBJ2-2; D perhaps matches TRBD1 (6 bases). V lost 6 bases and J 4 bases, leaving 12 bases between the germline ends. The germline V gene has CDR1 MDHEN and CDR2 SYDVKM. CDR3 length equals 14 residues. The sequenced CDR3 bases are TGTGCCAGCAGCATTGGACAGTTCACCGGGGAG. This gives the protein CASSIGQFTGE. The CDR3 in full is CASSIGQFTGELFF.

Worth noting for this clone: The read halts 3 residues ahead of the CDR3 end, with the missing end drawn from the germline J gene. The J gene is TRBJ2-3, the V gene TRBV5-1, with a tentative D call TRBD1 (5 bases). The CDR3 loop spans 15 amino acids. V was trimmed by 0 bases and J by 5 bases, leaving 13 bases between them. Germline V CDR1 and CDR2: SGHRS, YFSETQ. The sequenced part of the CDR3 DNA is TGCGCCAGCAGCTTGGGTGGGGCCCCGGGAGATACG. Its protein is CASSLGGAPGDT. The whole CDR3 sequence reads CASSLGGAPGDTQYF. Full variable domain (outside the CDR3, taken from reference TRBV5-1 and TRBJ2-3): KAGVTQTPRYLIKTRGQQVTLSCSPISGHRSVSWYQQTPGQGLQFLFEYFSETQRNKGNFPGRFSGRQFSNSRSEMNVSTLELGDSALYLCASSLGGAPGDTQYFGPGTRLTVL.

As to this clone: The CDR3 extends 3 residues past the end of the read, so its final part is completed from the germline J gene. J is TRBJ1-3 and V is TRBV5-1; D might be TRBD1 (6 bases). Between the trimmed V and J ends, which lost 0 bases and 4 bases, there was a span of 26 bases. The CDR3 runs to 20 residues. The germline gives CDR1 SGHRS, CDR2 YFSETQ. This chain's CDR3 is CASSLATGCRLIRVGNTIYF. CDR3 DNA (partial): TGCGCCAGCAGCTTGGCCACAGGGTGCCGGCTGATTAGAGTGGGAAACACC.